This T cell receptor beta chain was found in a study of vaccination effects on CD4 cells after COVID-19. Study-level information: Post-vaccine draws lagged the second dose by a median of 72 days.

Looked up from germline, CDR1 is MNHEY and CDR2 is SVGAGI. There are 15 residues in the CDR3. V dropped 10 bases and J dropped 6; count of bases not matched to a gene: 12. Before sequencing took place, the ViraFEST assay used viral peptide pools to expand antigen-specific CD4+ T cells. Following a roughly 9-day culture, CD4+ T cells were purified. Each participant was administered two doses of either the BNT162b2 or the mRNA-1273 vaccine. Vaccine recipients, nucleocapsid antibody negative, had no prior SARS-CoV-2 infection. Researchers reported culturing over 1.5 million PBMC in each well, adding around 10 IU/ml IL-2 and 9 to 10 ug/ml peptides. A half-medium replacement with IL-2 medium was carried out on days 3 and 7. As regards this clone: Its cognate antigen is unknown.

This table comes from immunoSEQ multiplex PCR, and its TCRdb copy is limited to in-frame clones, with some not included. Here the sample spans roughly 25,000 clones, roughly 70% being singletons. The receptor was isolated from a human donor who received a COVID-19 vaccine. The V gene is TRBV6-5, the J gene TRBJ2-2; TRBD2 matches at 9 bases. This specimen was CD4+ T cells from PBMCs cultured with SARS-CoV-2 spike peptides, taken after COVID-19 vaccination. The CDR3 nucleotides are TGTGCCACCAGGATTAGCGGGGGAGCCCCCGGGGAGCTGTTTTTT. It specifies CATRISGGAPGELFF.